A single sample is the source of the 13 T cell receptor beta chains below, sequenced in a study of lymphopenia after photon versus proton radiotherapy. Libraries were prepared by immunoSEQ multiplex PCR; TCRdb keeps only in-frame clonotypes and omits some of them. Counted here are about 39,000 clones, about 94% occurring once; the ten biggest clones make up approximately 16%. The sequences come from peripheral blood, collected from a patient treated with photon-based radiotherapy. These receptors were taken from a man aged 60-69 years with cholangiocarcinoma.

The gene calls are TRBV9 and TRBJ2-3, with D possibly being TRBD1 (6 bases). CDR1 is SGDLS, CDR2 YYNGEE, per germline. Trimming stripped 1 base from V and 4 bases from J, with 10 bases between. This CDR3 region has 14 residues. CDR3 region: CASSVLGGSDTQYF. As DNA, the CDR3 is TGTGCCAGCAGCGTATTAGGGGGTTCAGATACGCAGTATTTT.

The chain joins TRBV28 to TRBJ2-3; 10 positions match TRBD2. With 5 bases clipped from V and 5 bases from J, the junction kept 10 bases outside the gene matches. The germline V gene has CDR1 MDHEN and CDR2 SYDVKM. There are 16 residues in the CDR3. The CDR3 nucleotides are TGTGCCAGCAGTCCTTCTGTAGGACTAGCGGAAGATACGCAGTATTTT. Its protein product is CASSPSVGLAEDTQYF.

The chain recombines TRBV7-3 with TRBJ2-7; D may match TRBD1 or TRBD2 (6 bases each). The germline V and J ends were trimmed by 5 bases and 6 bases, with 20 bases remaining between them. This CDR3 spans 15 amino acids. Per germline, CDR1 SGHTA and CDR2 FQGTGA. The CDR3 spells CASSQFEGGVGEQYF. CDR3 sequence (DNA): TGTGCCAGCAGCCAATTCGAGGGGGGTGTAGGCGAGCAGTACTTC.

This chain joins TRBV14 and TRBJ2-7; 9 nucleotides agree with TRBD1. V shed 4 bases and J 2 bases; nucleotides not matched to a gene: 3. Germline V gene sequence: CDR1 SGHDN, CDR2 FVKESK. This CDR3 is 14 amino acids long. CDR3 sequence reads: CASSPGQGPYEQYF. The CDR3 DNA reads as TGTGCCAGCAGCCCGGGACAGGGTCCCTACGAGCAGTACTTC.

This clone has just one count. The rearrangement joins TRBV9 to TRBJ2-1; no clear D gene. The CDR3 is made up of 14 amino acids. The germline V gene has CDR1 SGDLS and CDR2 YYNGEE. The V gene lost 4 bases and the J gene lost 7 bases, with 15 bases spanning the gap. Here the CDR3 DNA reads TGTGCCAGCAGCCCCCTGTTTGGCGAAAATGAGCAGTTCTTC. Protein sequence: CASSPLFGENEQFF.

The table lists this clone with a count of one. The chain links TRBV28 to TRBJ2-7; 7 bases align to TRBD1. V dropped 4 bases and J dropped 1; count of bases not matched to a gene: 4. The CDR3 runs to 14 residues. Germline assignment: CDR1 MDHEN and CDR2 SYDVKM. CDR3 DNA: TGTGCCAGCAGTTCACCGGGACAGTCCTACGAGCAGTACTTC. As protein: CASSSPGQSYEQYF.

The V gene is TRBV4-1, the J gene TRBJ2-1, with D perhaps TRBD1 (5 bases). CDR1 is MGHRA, CDR2 YSYEKL, per germline. The CDR3 sequence is 16 residues long. The V end lost 3 bases, the J end lost 2 bases, and 14 bases lay between the germline ends. Here the CDR3 reads CASSHGLDSPYNEQFF. In nucleotides, the CDR3 is TGCGCCAGCAGCCACGGCCTAGACAGTCCCTACAATGAGCAGTTCTTC.

The rearrangement joins TRBV28 to TRBJ1-5; D is ambiguous. The germline CDR1 and CDR2 sequences are MDHEN and SYDVKM. The CDR3 is made up of 14 amino acids. V was shortened by 7 bases and J by 0 bases, with 10 bases between the two germline ends. CDR3 sequence reads: CASNRGNSNQPQHF. As DNA, the CDR3 is TGTGCCAGCAATCGGGGAAATAGCAATCAGCCCCAGCATTTT. The variable domain in full, with the rest retrieved from reference TRBV28 and TRBJ1-5, is DVKVTQSSRYLVKRTGEKVFLECVQDMDHENMFWYRQDPGLGLRLIYFSYDVKMKEKGDIPEGYSVSREKKERFSLILESASTNQTSMYLCASNRGNSNQPQHFGDGTRLSIL.

This sequence joins TRBV15 and TRBJ2-2, with D possibly TRBD1 on 6 matching bases. Germline CDR1 is LNHNV and CDR2 is YYDKDF (reference sequence). V lost 5 bases to trimming and J lost 6 bases, with 13 bases between them. The CDR3 loop spans 14 amino acids. Written as DNA, the CDR3 is TGTGCCACCAGCTGGTACAGGGTTTCCGGGGAGCTGTTTTTT. This codes for CATSWYRVSGELFF.

This rearrangement joins TRBV10-3 to TRBJ1-5, with D unresolved. This CDR3 is 15 amino acids long. Germline CDR1 and CDR2: ENHRY and SYGVKD. Trimming removed 2 bases at V and 0 bases at J, with 8 bases between. The CDR3 here is CAISERTDSNQPQHF. As DNA, the CDR3 is TGTGCCATCAGTGAGAGGACGGATAGCAATCAGCCCCAGCATTTT.

The chain links TRBV6-5 to TRBJ1-2, with D perhaps TRBD1 (6 bases). The V end lost 6 bases, the J end lost 7 bases, and 9 bases lay between the germline ends. Germline V gene sequence: CDR1 MNHEY, CDR2 SVGAGI. The CDR3 has 11 residues. The CDR3 coding sequence is TGTGCCAGCAGGGGGGACATTGGCTACACCTTC. Translation gives CASRGDIGYTF.

This chain connects TRBV11-3 to TRBJ2-3; no clear D gene. The CDR3 spans 16 residues. Trimming shortened V by 3 bases and J by 0 bases, and 13 bases separated the two germline ends. Germline V gives CDR1 SGHNT, CDR2 YENEEA. CDR3 protein: CASSFWQWSSTDTQYF. Written as DNA, the CDR3 is TGTGCCAGCAGCTTCTGGCAGTGGTCTAGCACAGATACGCAGTATTTT.

The J gene is TRBJ2-7, the V gene TRBV2; D uncertain. The CDR3 length is 11 residues. Trimming stripped 6 bases from V and 2 bases from J, with 5 bases between. CDR1 and CDR2 (germline): SNHLY, FYNNEI. The CDR3 reads CASSMTYEQYF. The CDR3 DNA sequence: TGTGCCAGCAGCATGACCTACGAGCAGTACTTC.